The sample holds one count of the clone carrying this T cell receptor (beta chain). Using immunoSEQ multiplex PCR, the repertoire was profiled, and TCRdb retains in-frame clones only, with some absent. Here the sample spans 370,000 or so clones, roughly 77% being singletons. This entry comes from a study of blood T cell repertoires in COVID-19. Deletions cut 6 bases from V and 5 bases from J, with 19 bases between. Germline loops: CDR1 MNHEY, CDR2 SVGAGI. The CDR3 runs 15 residues. This clonotype was obtained from a human donor with acute or convalescent COVID-19. The donor label of this sample is uncertain. Sequencing was carried out using peripheral blood. The V and J genes are TRBV6-5 and TRBJ2-5; possible D gene TRBD1, 6 bases. CDR3: CASSRDNDLWETQYF. In DNA, the CDR3 is TGTGCCAGCAGCCGGGACAACGATCTATGGGAGACCCAGTACTTC.